This T cell receptor (beta chain) was identified in a study of B cell selection in AIRE deficiency. Using immunoSEQ multiplex PCR, the repertoire was profiled, and TCRdb retains in-frame clones only, with some absent. The data hold roughly 24,000 clones, with about 92% observed a single time. The V and J ends lost 4 bases and 3 bases respectively, with 9 bases between them. Germline values: CDR1 KGHSH, CDR2 LQKENI. The CDR3 length is 13 residues. Regulatory T cells were sorted as CD4+CD25hiCD127low/negative. Healthy unrelated donors supplied the control samples. Comment on this clone: Its antigen is unidentified.

Findings of the study overall: Only about 9% of some 3,300 shared Treg sequences were patient-specific; 31.6% healthy-specific. CDR3s were shorter in shared Treg sequences, reflecting few non-templated nucleotide insertions.

This chain links TRBV18 with TRBJ1-1; a possible D gene is TRBD1 (6 bases). Material: CD4+CD25+ Tregs sorted from PBMCs. The origin of this receptor is a human donor in good health. Here the CDR3 reads CASSRTEYTEAFF. The CDR3 DNA is TGTGCCAGCTCACGGACAGAATACACTGAAGCTTTCTTT.